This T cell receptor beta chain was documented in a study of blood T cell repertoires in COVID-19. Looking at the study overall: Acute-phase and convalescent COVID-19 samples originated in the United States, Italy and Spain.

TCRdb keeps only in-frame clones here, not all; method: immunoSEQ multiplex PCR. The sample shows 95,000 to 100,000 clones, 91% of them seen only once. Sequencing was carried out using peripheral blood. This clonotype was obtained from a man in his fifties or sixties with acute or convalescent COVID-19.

CDR3 DNA sequence: TGTGCCAGCTCACAGGACAGAAGCAATCAGCCCCAGCATTTT. Amino acids: CASSQDRSNQPQHF. The gene calls are TRBV18 and TRBJ1-5; TRBD1 is a possible D gene (6 bases). Per the germline V gene, CDR1 is KGHSH and CDR2 is LQKENI. V was pared by 4 bases and J by 1 base, with 8 bases between. The CDR3 spans 14 residues.